The 9 T cell receptor beta chains given below trace back to one sample, sequenced in a study of blood T cells in healthy people across ages. The second PCR ran roughly 7 to 12 cycles with a sample-barcoded 5' primer and J-beta primers. TCRdb re-called the 5' RACE reads through MiXCR, storing one row per CDR3 protein. The top ten clones hold just under 9.5% of a sample with hundreds of thousands of distinct CDR3 sequences, 20% to 25% of them seen once. The same sample was also used in a study of T cells of mothers and their children.

The material sequenced was blood. These receptors originate from a boy younger than 18 in good health.

DNA of the CDR3: TGTGCCAGCAGTTGGAGAGGCGGCAACTACCTCGCTTATGGCTACACCTTC. Protein product: CASSWRGGNYLAYGYTF. The J gene is TRBJ1-2, the V gene TRBV7-9; no reliable D call. With 6 bases removed from V and 5 bases from J, the gap between germline ends came to 25 bases. The CDR3 is made up of 17 amino acids. Germline-derived CDR1 and CDR2 are SEHNR and FQNEAQ (reference sequence).

This chain links TRBV3-1 with TRBJ1-2, with D possibly being TRBD1 (5 bases). CDR1 is LGHDT and CDR2 is YNNKEL in the germline V gene (reference sequence). Trimming shortened V by 0 bases and J by 6 bases, and 14 bases separated the two germline ends. The CDR3 length is 15 residues. CDR3 nucleotide sequence: TGTGCCAGCAGCCAAGATCTGGCCCGAGGGGATGGCTACACCTTC. This sequence encodes CASSQDLARGDGYTF.

In DNA, the CDR3 is TGCGCCAGCAGTCAGGACAGGGGGCTCGTCAATGAGCAGTTCTTC. As protein: CASSQDRGLVNEQFF. This chain links TRBV5-1 with TRBJ2-5, with 11 bases identical to TRBD1. The end of the DNA fits TRBJ2-1 better, so the J call may be wrong. Germline V gives CDR1 SGHRS, CDR2 YFSETQ. The CDR3 loop spans 15 amino acids.

This clonotype was seen only a few times. The chain has TRBV5-4 and TRBJ2-7; a weak D match, TRBD1 (5 bases). The DNA end lines up better with TRBJ2-1; the J call may be wrong. This CDR3 spans 16 amino acids. CDR1 and CDR2 from the germline V gene are SGHNT and YYREEE (reference sequence). The chain's CDR3 is CASSLDRQGTYNEQFF. DNA for the CDR3: TGTGCCAGCAGCTTGGATCGCCAGGGCACCTACAATGAGCAGTTCTTC.

The genes are TRBV29-1 and TRBJ1-1; the D is unclear. Germline V CDR1 and CDR2: SQVTM, ANQGSEA. CDR3 length equals 11 residues. The CDR3 DNA is TGCATGGTACCTATGAACACTGAAGCTTTCTTT. Protein sequence: CMVPMNTEAFF.

The chain couples TRBV28 to TRBJ2-7; possibly TRBD1 for D (5 bases). V lost 3 bases to trimming and J lost 10 bases, with 22 bases between them. The germline CDR1 and CDR2 sequences are MDHEN and SYDVKM. This CDR3 spans 15 amino acids. The CDR3 reads CASSLALGQGWPQYF. Written as DNA, the CDR3 is TGTGCCAGCAGTTTGGCCCTCGGACAAGGCTGGCCTCAGTACTTC.

In its sample, this clonotype was seen a few times. The gene calls are TRBV12-3 or TRBV12-4 and TRBJ1-1; D unresolved. CDR3 length: 15 amino acids. V lost 5 bases and J lost 3, with 16 bases in between. The CDR3 nucleotides read TGTGCCAGCAGTGAAGCTTCGGACGCAGACACTGAAGCTTTCTTT. Translating it yields CASSEASDADTEAFF.

This chain uses TRBV7-8 with TRBJ2-3, with D unclear. CDR3 length: 13 residues. V dropped 5 bases and J dropped 2 bases, with 8 bases sitting between them. Germline lookup yields CDR1 SGHVS and CDR2 FQNEAQ. The CDR3 sequence: CASSTPNTDTQYF. The CDR3 nucleotides are TGTGCCAGCAGCACCCCGAACACAGATACGCAGTATTTT.

V gene TRBV7-6 combines with J gene TRBJ2-1; 10 bases agree with TRBD2. V shed 0 bases, J shed 10 bases, and the junction held 9 bases outside the gene matches. The CDR3 sequence is 16 residues long. Germline CDR1 reads SGHVS; CDR2 reads FNYEAQ. This CDR3 reads CASSLAGTSGINEQFF. CDR3 bases: TGTGCCAGCAGCTTAGCCGGTACTAGCGGGATTAACGAGCAGTTCTTC.